A single sample is the source of the 2 T cell receptor beta chains below, sequenced in a study of chemoradiotherapy in HPV16-positive cancers. TCRdb's copy holds only in-frame clones and misses some; the assay was immunoSEQ multiplex PCR. The data contain more than 15,000 clones, approximately 79% of them singletons. Sampling was carried out from a patient who underwent chemoradiotherapy. These receptors originate from a human donor with HPV-associated anogenital cancer.

This sequence joins TRBV4-3 and TRBJ1-5; 10 bases fit TRBD1. Germline V lookup: CDR1 LGHNA, CDR2 YSLEER. CDR3 length: 16 residues. With 0 bases clipped from V and 6 bases from J, the junction kept 5 bases outside the gene matches. The chain's CDR3 is CASSQDLTGGSQPQHF. The CDR3 DNA reads TGCGCCAGCAGCCAAGATTTGACAGGGGGCAGTCAGCCCCAGCATTTT.

On this clone itself: Germline and junction disagree at one end, which may indicate a read error. The chain couples TRBV7-7 to TRBJ2-7; D is perhaps TRBD1 (6 bases). The CDR3 sequence is 15 residues long. Germline V gene data show CDR1 as SSHAT and CDR2 as FNYEAQ (reference sequence). The CDR3 bases are TGTGCTAGCAGCTTACCCAGGGGCGGTATCTACGAGCAGTACTTC. This encodes CASSLPRGGIYEQYF.